The clone carrying this T cell receptor (beta chain) was seen more than once but under ten times. As yet, its antigen is unknown. The data originate from a study of T cell repertoires in cytomegalovirus infection. About the study: TCR beta signatures that were public indicated CMV infection and matching HLA type. Study-level points and caveats: Accumulated public TCR beta family frequency recognized individuals carrying CMV together with the relevant HLA. Ex vivo, HLA-C-restricted CMV-specific TCR beta clonotypes prevailed over the rest of the response.

TCRdb passed the reads through MiXCR, listing each CDR3 protein once. The sample includes about 260,000 distinct CDR3 sequences, roughly 10% of them seen just once. V shed 2 bases and J 4 bases; nucleotides not matched to a gene: 15. Germline CDR1 reads LGHNT; CDR2 reads FRNRAP. The CDR3 loop spans 19 amino acids. This receptor was identified in a human donor in good health (CMV status not recorded). Some clones in this sample may be carry-over from other donors' samples. The sequenced sample was PBMCs. The chain recombines TRBV12-5 with TRBJ1-5; TRBD1 aligns across 9 bases. DNA of the CDR3: TGTGCTAGTGGTTTGTCACAGGGGGCCCTCCTCTCTAGGAATCAGCCCCAGCATTTT. Protein product: CASGLSQGALLSRNQPQHF.